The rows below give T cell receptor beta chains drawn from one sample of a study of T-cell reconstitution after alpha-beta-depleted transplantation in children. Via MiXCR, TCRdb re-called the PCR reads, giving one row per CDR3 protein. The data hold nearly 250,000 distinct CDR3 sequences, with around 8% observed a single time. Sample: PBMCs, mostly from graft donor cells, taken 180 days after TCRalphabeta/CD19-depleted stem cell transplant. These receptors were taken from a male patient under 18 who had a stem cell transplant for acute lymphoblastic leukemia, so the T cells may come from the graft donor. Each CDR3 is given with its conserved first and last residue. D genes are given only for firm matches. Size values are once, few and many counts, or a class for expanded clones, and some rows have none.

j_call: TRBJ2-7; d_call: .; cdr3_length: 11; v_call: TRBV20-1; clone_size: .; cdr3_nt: TGCAGTGGGAGGCTGCTCTACGAGCAGTACTTC; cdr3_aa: CSGRLLYEQYF
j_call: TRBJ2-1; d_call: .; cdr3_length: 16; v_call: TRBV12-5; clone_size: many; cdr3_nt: TGTGCTAGTGGTGCGGAGTCGGACCCCTCGTACAATGAGCAGTTCTTC; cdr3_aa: CASGAESDPSYNEQFF
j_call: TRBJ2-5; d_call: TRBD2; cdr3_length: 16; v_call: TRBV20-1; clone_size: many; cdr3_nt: TGCAGTGCTAGAGATCCCCTAGCGGGGGGTAGGGAGACCCAGTACTTC; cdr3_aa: CSARDPLAGGRETQYF
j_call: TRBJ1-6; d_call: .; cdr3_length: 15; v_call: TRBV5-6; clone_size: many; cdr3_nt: TGTGCCAGCAGCCCTAGGACGGCCCGTAATTCACCCCTCCACTTT; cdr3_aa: CASSPRTARNSPLHF
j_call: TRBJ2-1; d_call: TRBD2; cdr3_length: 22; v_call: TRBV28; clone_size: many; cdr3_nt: TGTGCCAGCAGTTTCCCGATTGAGGGTAGCGGGAGGGCCGAAAGCTCCTACAATGAGCAGTTCTTC; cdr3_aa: CASSFPIEGSGRAESSYNEQFF
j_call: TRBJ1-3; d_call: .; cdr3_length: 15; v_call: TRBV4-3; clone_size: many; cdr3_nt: TGCGCCAGCAGCCAAGGCAGCCTCTCTGGAAACACCATATATTTT; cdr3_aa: CASSQGSLSGNTIYF
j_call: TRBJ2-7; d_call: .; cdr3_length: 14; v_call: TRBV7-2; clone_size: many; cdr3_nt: TGTGCCAGCACCCTAATGAGAGGAAACTACGAGCAGTACTTC; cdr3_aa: CASTLMRGNYEQYF
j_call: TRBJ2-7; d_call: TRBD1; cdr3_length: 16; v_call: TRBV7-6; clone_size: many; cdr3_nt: TGTGCCAGCAGCTTAGGGGGGGACAGGGGTTTCTACGAGCAGTACTTC; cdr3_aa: CASSLGGDRGFYEQYF
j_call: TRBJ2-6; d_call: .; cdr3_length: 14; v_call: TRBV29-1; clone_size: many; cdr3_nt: TGCAGCGTGGCGGGCCTTACTGGGGCCAACGTCCTGACTTTC; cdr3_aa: CSVAGLTGANVLTF
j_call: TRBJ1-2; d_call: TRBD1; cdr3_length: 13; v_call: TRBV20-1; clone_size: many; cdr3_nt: TGCAGTGCTAAATACGACAGGGCCTATGGCTACACCTTC; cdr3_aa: CSAKYDRAYGYTF
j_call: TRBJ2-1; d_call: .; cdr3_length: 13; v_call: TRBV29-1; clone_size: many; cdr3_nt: TGCAGCGTTGAAGATCTTCTAGTCTATGAGCAGTTCTTC; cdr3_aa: CSVEDLLVYEQFF
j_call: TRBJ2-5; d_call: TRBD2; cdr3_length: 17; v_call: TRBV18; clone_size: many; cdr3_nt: TGTGCCAGCTCACCGCGGACTAGCGGGCTTTACCAAGAGACCCAGTACTTC; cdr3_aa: CASSPRTSGLYQETQYF
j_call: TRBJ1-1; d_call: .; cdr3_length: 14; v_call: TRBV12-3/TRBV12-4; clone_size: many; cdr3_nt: TGTGCCAGCAGGTTATACGGGGGAGGCACTGAAGCTTTCTTT; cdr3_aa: CASRLYGGGTEAFF
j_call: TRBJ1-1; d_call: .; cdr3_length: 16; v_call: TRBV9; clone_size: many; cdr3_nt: TGTGCCAGCAGCGTAGGGAGCTCGTTAGGGAACACTGAAGCTTTCTTT; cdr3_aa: CASSVGSSLGNTEAFF
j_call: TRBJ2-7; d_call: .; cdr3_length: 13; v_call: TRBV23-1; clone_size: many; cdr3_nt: TGCGCCAGCAGTCCCCCCCAGGGATTCGAGCAGTACTTC; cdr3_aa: CASSPPQGFEQYF
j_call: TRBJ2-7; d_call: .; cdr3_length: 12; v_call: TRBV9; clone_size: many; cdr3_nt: TGTGCCAGCAGCGCCCGGGGGTGGGAGCAGTACTTC; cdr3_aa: CASSARGWEQYF
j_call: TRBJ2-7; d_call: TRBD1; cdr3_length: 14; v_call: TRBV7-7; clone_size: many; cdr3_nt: TGTGCTAGCAGCTTAGGACAGGGATTCGACGAGCAGTACTTC; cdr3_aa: CASSLGQGFDEQYF
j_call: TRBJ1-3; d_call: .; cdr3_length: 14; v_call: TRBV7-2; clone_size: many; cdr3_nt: TGTGCCAGCAGCCGCAGGGAGCCCGGAAACACCATATATTTT; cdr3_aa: CASSRREPGNTIYF
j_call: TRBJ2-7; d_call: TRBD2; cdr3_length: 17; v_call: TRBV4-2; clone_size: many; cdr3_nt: TGTGCCAGCAGCCAAGTCGAACTAGCGGGAGGGTTCTACGAGCAGTACTTC; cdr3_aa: CASSQVELAGGFYEQYF
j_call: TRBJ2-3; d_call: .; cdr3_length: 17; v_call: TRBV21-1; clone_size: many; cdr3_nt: TGTGCCAGCAGCAAAGGTGGGACTAGCGGACCCACAGATACGCAGTATTTT; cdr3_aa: CASSKGGTSGPTDTQYF
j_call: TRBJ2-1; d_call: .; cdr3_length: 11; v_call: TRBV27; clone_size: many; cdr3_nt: TGTGCCAGCAGTTTAGACAGTATCCTGTTCTTC; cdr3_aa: CASSLDSILFF
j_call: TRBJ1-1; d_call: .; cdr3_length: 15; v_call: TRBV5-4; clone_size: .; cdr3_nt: TGTGCCAGCAGCTTGGTGGCAGGTTCCTACACTGAAGCTTTCTTT; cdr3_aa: CASSLVAGSYTEAFF
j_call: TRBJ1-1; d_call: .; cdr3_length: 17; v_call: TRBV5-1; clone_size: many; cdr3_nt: TGCGCCAGCAGCTCGAGACGTGGGCTTAGGGAGAACACTGAAGCTTTCTTT; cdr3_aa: CASSSRRGLRENTEAFF
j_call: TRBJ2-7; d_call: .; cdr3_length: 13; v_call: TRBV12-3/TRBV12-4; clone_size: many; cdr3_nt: TGTGCCAGCAGTCAAACGCGGAGACACGAGCAGTACTTC; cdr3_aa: CASSQTRRHEQYF
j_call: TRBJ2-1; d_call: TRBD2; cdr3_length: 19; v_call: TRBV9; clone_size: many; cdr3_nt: TGTGCCAGCAGCCCTGGCCTAGCGGGAGGGTCGGGTAGGAGGAATGAGCAGTTCTTC; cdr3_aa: CASSPGLAGGSGRRNEQFF
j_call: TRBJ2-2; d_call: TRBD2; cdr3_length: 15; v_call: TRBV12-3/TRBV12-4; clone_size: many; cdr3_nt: TGTGCCAGCAGTCTGACGGGGGGGCTGACCGGGGAGCTGTTTTTT; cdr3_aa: CASSLTGGLTGELFF
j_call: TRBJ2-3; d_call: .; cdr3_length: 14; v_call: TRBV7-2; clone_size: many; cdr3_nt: TGTGCCAGCAGCTTTACCACAGGGTCAGATACGCAGTATTTT; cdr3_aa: CASSFTTGSDTQYF
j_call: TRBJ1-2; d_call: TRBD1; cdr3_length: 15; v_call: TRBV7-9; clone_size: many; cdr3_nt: TGTGCCAGCAGCTCTACCCGGACAGGGAGGGATGGCTACACCTTC; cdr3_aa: CASSSTRTGRDGYTF
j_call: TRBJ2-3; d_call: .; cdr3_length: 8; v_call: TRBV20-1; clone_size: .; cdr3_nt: TGCAGTGCTAATACGCAGTATTTT; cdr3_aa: CSANTQYF
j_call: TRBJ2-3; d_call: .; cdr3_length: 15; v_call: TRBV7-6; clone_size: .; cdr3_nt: TGTGCCAGCAGCTTAGTCCCGGGGAACACAGATACGCAGTATTTT; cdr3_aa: CASSLVPGNTDTQYF
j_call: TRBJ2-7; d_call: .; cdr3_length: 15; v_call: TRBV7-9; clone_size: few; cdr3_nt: TGTGCCAGCAGCCCCCTGGACAGTTTAGCCTACGAGCAGTACTTC; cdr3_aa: CASSPLDSLAYEQYF
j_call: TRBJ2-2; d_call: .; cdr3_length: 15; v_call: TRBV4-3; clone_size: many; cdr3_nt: TGCGCCAGCAGCCTTCGGACCCCCGGGGCCGGGGAGCTGTTTTTT; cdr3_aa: CASSLRTPGAGELFF
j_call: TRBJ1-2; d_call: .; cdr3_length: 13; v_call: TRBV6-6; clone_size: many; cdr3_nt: TGTGCCAGCAGGGTAGACGGTATCGATGGCTACACCTTC; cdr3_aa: CASRVDGIDGYTF
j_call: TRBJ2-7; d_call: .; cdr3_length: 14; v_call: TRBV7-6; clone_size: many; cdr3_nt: TGTGCCAGCAGCTTAGATGACGGATTCTACGAGCAGTACTTC; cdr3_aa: CASSLDDGFYEQYF
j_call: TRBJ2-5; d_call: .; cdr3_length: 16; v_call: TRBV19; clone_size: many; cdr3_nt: TGTGCCAGTAGTCTACGTCAGGGGAGTGACCAAGAGACCCAGTACTTC; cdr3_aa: CASSLRQGSDQETQYF
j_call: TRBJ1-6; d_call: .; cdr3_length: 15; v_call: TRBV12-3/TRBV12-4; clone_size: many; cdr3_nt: TGTGCCAGCAGTATGAGGGGGGGGGAGGATTCACCCCTCCACTTT; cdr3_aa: CASSMRGGEDSPLHF
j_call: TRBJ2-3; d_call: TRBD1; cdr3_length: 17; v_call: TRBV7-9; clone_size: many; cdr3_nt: TGTGCCAGCAGCTGGGAGAGGGACAGGGGATTGGGAGATACGCAGTATTTT; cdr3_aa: CASSWERDRGLGDTQYF
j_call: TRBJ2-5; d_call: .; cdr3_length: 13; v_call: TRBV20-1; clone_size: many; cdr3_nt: TGCAGTGCTAGAGATGGGGTTTTGGAGACCCAGTACTTC; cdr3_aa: CSARDGVLETQYF
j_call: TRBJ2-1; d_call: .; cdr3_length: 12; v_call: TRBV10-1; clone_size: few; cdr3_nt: TGCGCCAGCACCTCTGAGCGAAATGAGCAGTTCTTC; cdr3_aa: CASTSERNEQFF
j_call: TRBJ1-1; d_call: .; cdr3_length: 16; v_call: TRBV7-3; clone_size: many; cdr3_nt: TGTGCCAGCAGCTTGGGCTATCGACCCGGAGAGGATGTGGCTTTCTTT; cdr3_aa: CASSLGYRPGEDVAFF
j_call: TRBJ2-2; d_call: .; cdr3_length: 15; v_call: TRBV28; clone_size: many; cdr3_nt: TGTGCCAGCAGTTTGCGACTGGTTAACACCGGGGAGCTGTTTTTT; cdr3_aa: CASSLRLVNTGELFF
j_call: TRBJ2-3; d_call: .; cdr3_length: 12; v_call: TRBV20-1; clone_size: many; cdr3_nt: TGCAGTGCTAGTCTGGGGTTGGATACGCAGTATTTT; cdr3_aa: CSASLGLDTQYF
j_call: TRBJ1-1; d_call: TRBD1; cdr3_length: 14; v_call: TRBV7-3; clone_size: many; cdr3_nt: TGTGCCAGCAGCTTCGGACAGGGGGACACTGAAGTTTTCTTT; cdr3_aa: CASSFGQGDTEVFF
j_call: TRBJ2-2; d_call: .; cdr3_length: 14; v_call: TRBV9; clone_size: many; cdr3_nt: TGTGCCAGCAGCGTAGCGACGGGACTCGGGGAGCTGTTTTTT; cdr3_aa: CASSVATGLGELFF
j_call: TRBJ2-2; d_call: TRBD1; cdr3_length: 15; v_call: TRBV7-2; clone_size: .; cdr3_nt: TGTGCCAGCAGCAGAGACAGGGCGAACACCGGGGAGCTGTTTTTT; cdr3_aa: CASSRDRANTGELFF
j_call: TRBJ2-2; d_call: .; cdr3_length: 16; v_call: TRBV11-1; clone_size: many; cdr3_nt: TGTGCCAGCAGCACAACGGGACCGCTCAACACCGGGGAGCTGTTTTTT; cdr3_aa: CASSTTGPLNTGELFF
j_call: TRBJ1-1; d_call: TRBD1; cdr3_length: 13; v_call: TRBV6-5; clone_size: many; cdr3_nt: TGTGCCAGCAGAGGACAGGGGGATTCTGAAGCTTTCTTT; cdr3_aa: CASRGQGDSEAFF
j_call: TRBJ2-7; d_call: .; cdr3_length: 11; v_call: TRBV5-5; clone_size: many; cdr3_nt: TGTGCCAGCAGCTTCAGGAACGAGCAGTACTTC; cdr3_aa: CASSFRNEQYF